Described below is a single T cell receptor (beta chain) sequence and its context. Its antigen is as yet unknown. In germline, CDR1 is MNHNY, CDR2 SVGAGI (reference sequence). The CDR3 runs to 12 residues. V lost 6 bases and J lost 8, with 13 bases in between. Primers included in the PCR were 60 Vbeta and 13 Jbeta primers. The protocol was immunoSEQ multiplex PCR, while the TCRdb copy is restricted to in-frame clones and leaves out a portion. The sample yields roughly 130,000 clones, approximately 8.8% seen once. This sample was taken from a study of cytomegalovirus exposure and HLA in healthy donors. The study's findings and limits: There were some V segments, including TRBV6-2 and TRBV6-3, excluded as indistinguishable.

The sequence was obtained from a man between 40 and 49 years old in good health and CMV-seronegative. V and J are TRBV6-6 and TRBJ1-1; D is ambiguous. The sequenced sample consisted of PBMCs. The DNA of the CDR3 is TGTGCCAGCAGCCAAAGCCCGAGGGAAGCTTTCTTT. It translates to CASSQSPREAFF.